These 17 T cell receptor beta chains came from one sample sequenced in a study of OX40 agonist ivuxolimab in advanced cancers. The repertoire was sequenced with immunoSEQ multiplex PCR; TCRdb's copy has only in-frame clones and lacks some. The sample includes more than 75,000 clones, 70% to 90% of them seen just once. The material was CD4+ or CD8+ T cells sorted from blood, obtained in a trial of the OX40 agonist ivuxolimab. The receptor set was obtained from an adult with an advanced solid tumor such as melanoma, head and neck, liver or kidney cancer.

The V gene is TRBV14, the J gene TRBJ2-1; TRBD1 agrees at 8 bases. This CDR3 is built from 16 residues. The germline V gene encodes CDR1 SGHDN and CDR2 FVKESK. V lost 4 bases, J lost 5 bases, and 10 bases stayed unmatched. The CDR3 DNA sequence: TGTGCCAGCAGCCTAACAGTGTGGACAGGGAACAATGAGCAGTTCTTC. This encodes CASSLTVWTGNNEQFF.

This chain links TRBV5-1 with TRBJ1-1; D is possibly TRBD1 (6 bases). The CDR3 sequence is 16 residues long. V shed 4 bases and J shed 0 bases, with 16 bases lying between them. Germline values: CDR1 SGHRS, CDR2 YFSETQ. The CDR3 sequence: CASSPGRGAMNTEAFF. The DNA for the CDR3 is TGCGCCAGCAGCCCTGGAAGGGGGGCCATGAACACTGAAGCTTTCTTT.

The gene calls are TRBV6-1 and TRBJ2-1; D is unresolved. Germline values: CDR1 MNHNS, CDR2 SASEGT. The CDR3 is 16 amino acids. V was pared by 2 bases and J by 0 bases, with 11 bases between. Here the CDR3 reads CASSERVSSSYNEQFF. CDR3 sequence (DNA): TGTGCCAGCAGTGAAAGGGTCAGCAGCTCCTACAATGAGCAGTTCTTC.

J is TRBJ1-2 and V is TRBV30, with TRBD1 matching 8 bases. Germline V gene sequence: CDR1 GTSNPN, CDR2 SVGIG (reference sequence). The CDR3 spans 13 residues. Trimming removed 3 bases from V and 6 bases from J; junction bases left unmatched: 6. This CDR3 reads CAWRDRGTDGYTF. In DNA, the CDR3 is TGTGCCTGGAGAGACAGGGGAACGGATGGCTACACCTTC.

The genes are TRBV6-5 and TRBJ2-3; tentatively, D is TRBD2 (7 bases). Germline lookup yields CDR1 MNHEY and CDR2 SVGAGI. Trimming stripped 2 bases from V and 0 bases from J, with 9 bases between. The CDR3 sequence is 15 residues long. Written as DNA, the CDR3 is TGTGCCAGCAGTTACGCGGGGGCCAGCACAGATACGCAGTATTTT. Protein product: CASSYAGASTDTQYF.

The chain is built from TRBV5-6 and TRBJ1-6; D gene uncertain. The CDR3 extends over 15 amino acids. Germline V lookup: CDR1 SGHDT, CDR2 YYEEEE. The V gene lost 6 bases and the J gene lost 0 bases, with 10 bases spanning the gap. As DNA, the CDR3 is TGTGCCAGCACCACCCCTTCCTCCTATAATTCACCCCTCCACTTT. It is translated as CASTTPSSYNSPLHF.

The chain couples TRBV19 to TRBJ2-1; TRBD1 is a possible D gene (5 bases). The CDR3 totals 13 residues. Germline lookup yields CDR1 LNHDA and CDR2 SQIVND (reference sequence). The V and J ends lost 7 bases and 4 bases respectively, with 11 bases between them. CDR3 amino acids: CASIGTGYNEQFF. The CDR3 nucleotides read TGTGCCAGTATTGGAACAGGTTACAATGAGCAGTTCTTC.

This clone was detected only once. The chain recombines TRBV7-2 with TRBJ2-1; D tentatively reads TRBD1 or TRBD2 (5 bases each). Germline assignment: CDR1 SGHTA and CDR2 FQGNSA. Deletions cut 5 bases from V and 9 bases from J, with 11 bases between. This CDR3 region has 12 residues. The CDR3 loop reads CASSPARGEQFF. The CDR3 coding sequence is TGTGCCAGCAGCCCCGCGAGGGGTGAGCAGTTCTTC.

The CDR3 DNA reads as TGTGCCAGCAGACCCGTGGGACAGATAGAAGCTAACTATGGCTACACCTTC. As protein: CASRPVGQIEANYGYTF. The chain joins TRBV2 to TRBJ1-2, with TRBD1 identical over 7 bases. V shed 6 bases and J 0 bases; nucleotides not matched to a gene: 13. This CDR3 region has 17 residues. Germline CDR1 SNHLY, CDR2 FYNNEI.

J is TRBJ2-1 and V is TRBV19; D is possibly TRBD2 (6 bases). CDR1 and CDR2 from the germline V gene are LNHDA and SQIVND (reference sequence). Trimming pared 5 bases from V and 5 bases from J, leaving 22 bases between. The CDR3 is made up of 17 amino acids. The CDR3 reads CASSWVLPRRGDNEQFF. In nucleotides, the CDR3 is TGTGCCAGTAGTTGGGTTCTACCCAGGCGGGGTGACAATGAGCAGTTCTTC.

J is TRBJ2-3 and V is TRBV5-6; tentatively, D is TRBD1 (7 bases). CDR3 length: 15 amino acids. V lost 3 bases and J lost 2, with 13 bases in between. Germline CDR1 is SGHDT and CDR2 is YYEEEE. The CDR3 here is CASSYRGRDTDTQYF. The CDR3 coding sequence is TGTGCCAGCAGCTATAGGGGGCGGGACACAGATACGCAGTATTTT.

The rearrangement links TRBV5-4 to TRBJ2-2; D is possibly TRBD2 (6 bases). In germline, CDR1 is SGHNT, CDR2 YYREEE (reference sequence). This CDR3 contains 15 residues. V gave up 4 bases and J gave up 4 bases, with 14 bases separating them. In DNA, the CDR3 is TGTGCCAGCAGCCTCACCGTGGGGGGCACCGGGGAGCTGTTTTTT. Protein product: CASSLTVGGTGELFF.

J is TRBJ1-6 and V is TRBV10-3; TRBD1 matches at 7 bases. CDR1 is ENHRY and CDR2 is SYGVKD in the germline V gene. The CDR3 extends over 14 amino acids. V lost 4 bases to trimming and J lost 5 bases; unmatched junction nucleotides: 2. CDR3 residues: CAISGQGDNSPLHF. CDR3 nucleotide sequence: TGTGCCATCAGTGGACAGGGAGATAATTCACCCCTCCACTTT.

This clone was recorded once. This rearrangement joins TRBV19 to TRBJ2-7; TRBD1 is a possible D gene (6 bases). The V and J ends lost 8 bases and 0 bases respectively, with 17 bases between them. The CDR3 consists of 15 residues. Germline V CDR1 and CDR2: LNHDA, SQIVND (reference sequence). The CDR3 coding sequence is TGTGCCAGTTCGAGAAGGGGGACCGGCTCCTACGAGCAGTACTTC. As protein: CASSRRGTGSYEQYF.

J is TRBJ2-7 and V is TRBV16; D gene uncertain. With 9 bases removed from V and 7 bases from J, the gap between germline ends came to 10 bases. The CDR3 has 10 amino acids. CDR1 is KGHSY and CDR2 is FQNENV in the germline V gene. The CDR3 region is CASSEGEQYF. The CDR3 DNA follows: TGTGCCAGTTCAGAAGGAGAGCAGTACTTC.

This clone has a single count. The gene calls are TRBV7-2 and TRBJ2-5; 14 bases are a match to TRBD2. The CDR3 is made up of 16 amino acids. With V trimmed by 5 bases and J by 6 bases, 8 bases remained unmatched. The germline CDR1 and CDR2 sequences are SGHTA and FQGNSA. The CDR3 DNA is TGTGCCAGCAGCCCGCGACTAGCGGGAGGGAGGCAGACCCAGTACTTC. The encoded protein is CASSPRLAGGRQTQYF.

The genes are TRBV14 and TRBJ1-2; 7 bases fit TRBD1. The germline gives CDR1 SGHDN, CDR2 FVKESK. Losses at the gene ends were 2 bases for V and 2 bases for J; bases not matched to a gene: 8. There are 16 residues in the CDR3. CDR3 sequence (DNA): TGTGCCAGCAGCCAAATTACAGGGGTTGTAAACTATGGCTACACCTTC. Its translation: CASSQITGVVNYGYTF.